This entry lists 17 T cell receptor beta chains sequenced from one sample in a study of T cells in Graves' hyperthyroidism and ophthalmopathy (dated by TCRdb to about 2019). Library generation was performed with multiplex PCR. The sample was run on an Illumina HiSeq 2000. The TCR beta CDR3 regions were amplified from RNA transcripts. For the first round of RT-PCR on the TCR CDR3, the HTBI primer set was used together with the Qiagen OneStep RT-PCR kit. The public reads were reprocessed in TCRdb via fastp at Q25 and MiXCR, keeping in-frame beta chains. Every distinct CDR3 protein forms one entry, paired with its most common genes and DNA. For this sample the table gives approximately 380,000 distinct CDR3 sequences, of which approximately 19% were detected only once. Clones ranked in the top ten supply around 3.6% of the sample. Sequencing was done on a sample of blood. The receptor source for this set is a young woman with Graves' hyperthyroidism.

The J gene is TRBJ2-5, the V gene TRBV12-3 or TRBV12-4; tentatively, D is TRBD1 or TRBD2 (5 bases each). The CDR3 is 13 amino acids. Trimming shortened V by 7 bases and J by 5 bases, and 14 bases separated the two germline ends. CDR3 bases: TGTGCCAGCACGGGACCTCCTTGGGAGACCCAGTACTTC. Its protein is CASTGPPWETQYF.

This rearrangement joins TRBV19 to TRBJ1-2, with D perhaps matching TRBD1 (6 bases). The germline V gene has CDR1 LNHDA and CDR2 SQIVND (reference sequence). Trimming pared 5 bases from V and 6 bases from J, leaving 16 bases between. The CDR3 loop spans 14 amino acids. The CDR3 DNA reads as TGTGCCAGTAGTTCCCACAGGGAAGGTAATGGCTACACCTTC. Translation: CASSSHREGNGYTF. The whole variable domain, filled in from reference TRBV19 and TRBJ1-2, reads DGGITQSPKYLFRKEGQNVTLSCEQNLNHDAMYWYRQDPGQGLRLIYYSQIVNDFQKGDIAEGYSVSREKKESFPLTVTSAQKNPTAFYLCASSSHREGNGYTFGSGTRLTVV.

This chain links TRBV12-5 with TRBJ2-5; a weak D match, TRBD2 (6 bases). Trimming took 5 bases from V and 3 from J, leaving 10 bases between them. In germline, CDR1 is LGHNT, CDR2 FRNRAP. This CDR3 region has 13 residues. CDR3 amino acids: CASGIGTEETQYF. The CDR3 region has the DNA TGTGCTAGTGGTATCGGGACTGAAGAGACCCAGTACTTC.

The V call is TRBV15, the J call TRBJ2-5; D gene unclear. The CDR3 length is 13 residues. V was pared by 6 bases and J by 3 bases, with 11 bases between. The V gene's germline CDR1 is LNHNV and CDR2 YYDKDF (reference sequence). The CDR3 loop is CATSVMAEETQYF. The CDR3, as DNA: TGTGCCACCAGTGTTATGGCGGAAGAGACCCAGTACTTC.

This clonotype appeared many times. The chain links TRBV5-1 to TRBJ1-2; 7 nucleotides agree with TRBD1. From germline, CDR1 is SGHRS and CDR2 YFSETQ. The CDR3 loop spans 14 amino acids. The V gene end was trimmed by 4 bases and the J gene end by 3 bases; junction bases not matched to a gene: 6. CDR3 protein: CASSTRTGDYGYTF. The CDR3 DNA follows: TGCGCCAGCAGCACGCGTACAGGGGACTATGGCTACACCTTC.

This clonotype was seen at least ten times. This rearrangement joins TRBV27 to TRBJ1-5; TRBD1 is a possible D gene (5 bases). The CDR3 loop spans 15 amino acids. Germline CDR1 reads MNHEY; CDR2 reads SMNVEV (reference sequence). Trimming cost V 3 bases and J 2 bases, with 11 bases left between them. The CDR3 region is CASSFRGNGNQPQHF. CDR3 sequence (DNA): TGTGCCAGCAGTTTTCGGGGGAATGGCAATCAGCCCCAGCATTTT.

This clonotype was seen many times. The chain joins TRBV28 to TRBJ1-5; TRBD1 is a possible D gene (5 bases). With 5 bases removed from V and 6 bases from J, the gap between germline ends came to 17 bases. Germline CDR1 reads MDHEN; CDR2 reads SYDVKM. CDR3 size: 15 residues. The CDR3 spells CASSHRSWTGQPQHF. CDR3 in DNA: TGTGCCAGCAGTCACAGGTCTTGGACGGGTCAGCCCCAGCATTTT.

This clonotype was counted at least ten times. The rearrangement links TRBV12-3 or TRBV12-4 to TRBJ2-7; D is ambiguous. Deletions cut 4 bases from V and 0 bases from J, with 13 bases between. The CDR3 spans 15 residues. CDR3 DNA sequence: TGTGCCAGCAGTTCACTCGGACGTTTCTCCTACGAGCAGTACTTC. Residues: CASSSLGRFSYEQYF.

This clonotype occurred many times. The CDR3 loop is CASGHSFNTGELFF. For the CDR3, the DNA is TGTGCCAGCGGCCACAGCTTCAACACCGGGGAGCTGTTTTTT. This chain connects TRBV2 to TRBJ2-2, with unresolved D. The CDR3 contains 14 residues. Germline lookup yields CDR1 SNHLY and CDR2 FYNNEI. V dropped 8 bases and J dropped 2 bases, with 12 bases sitting between them.

This clonotype was counted at least ten times. V gene TRBV12-3 or TRBV12-4 combines with J gene TRBJ2-5; a weak D match, TRBD2 (5 bases). V shed 5 bases and J shed 4 bases, with 26 bases lying between them. This CDR3 contains 18 residues. In nucleotides, the CDR3 is TGTGCCAGCAGTGGTGCGAGGGCGGTAGTAGGTATGCGAGAGACCCAGTACTTC. Encoded protein: CASSGARAVVGMRETQYF.

This clonotype was detected many times. This sequence joins TRBV6-5 and TRBJ1-5; possibly TRBD1 for D (6 bases). Germline V CDR1 and CDR2: MNHEY, SVGAGI. The CDR3 is 15 amino acids. The germline V and J ends were trimmed by 8 bases and 8 bases, with 22 bases remaining between them. The CDR3: CASGLTGSGLEPQHF. CDR3 DNA sequence: TGTGCCAGCGGTTTGACAGGTAGCGGGCTGGAGCCCCAGCATTTT.

This clonotype was seen just once. The V gene is TRBV28, the J gene TRBJ2-5, with D unclear. Per germline, CDR1 MDHEN and CDR2 SYDVKM. The CDR3 consists of 16 residues. V was trimmed by 2 bases and J by 4 bases, leaving 17 bases between them. The CDR3 nucleotides are TGTGCCAGCAGTTTAGACCTGACCCCCAAGGGAGAGACCCAGTACTTC. This codes for CASSLDLTPKGETQYF.

In this sample, this clonotype turned up a few times. The rearrangement joins TRBV6-1 to TRBJ2-5; D is possibly TRBD1 (6 bases). CDR3 size: 14 residues. In germline, CDR1 is MNHNS, CDR2 SASEGT. V gave up 8 bases and J gave up 2 bases, with 15 bases separating them. CDR3 residues: CASSKAGTQETQYF. The CDR3, as DNA: TGTGCCAGCTCCAAAGCCGGGACACAAGAGACCCAGTACTTC.

This clonotype came up many times. This sequence joins TRBV7-3 and TRBJ1-1, with a tentative D call TRBD1 (5 bases). This CDR3 has 16 residues. Trimming took 5 bases from V and 1 from J, leaving 17 bases between them. The germline V gene has CDR1 SGHTA and CDR2 FQGTGA. As DNA, the CDR3 is TGTGCCAGCAGCGACCCCCCGGGGCGAAGGAACACTGAAGCTTTCTTT. Residues: CASSDPPGRRNTEAFF.

This clonotype was seen ten or more times. This chain uses TRBV20-1 with TRBJ1-5; D might be TRBD1 (5 bases). CDR1 DFQATT and CDR2 SNEGSKA come from the germline V gene (reference sequence). The V end was cut by 0 bases, the J end by 4 bases, with 13 bases between. The CDR3 loop spans 15 amino acids. The CDR3 reads CSARDRGRANQPQHF. Here the CDR3 DNA reads TGCAGTGCTAGAGACCGGGGGAGGGCTAATCAGCCCCAGCATTTT.

This clonotype has ten or more counts. The J gene is TRBJ1-1, the V gene TRBV30; D remains unclear. This CDR3 region has 10 residues. V lost 0 bases and J lost 8, with 4 bases in between. Looked up from germline, CDR1 is GTSNPN and CDR2 is SVGIG (reference sequence). The CDR3: CAWSVGEAFF. For the CDR3, the DNA is TGTGCCTGGAGTGTGGGGGAAGCTTTCTTT.

The chain carries TRBV6-2 or TRBV6-3 and TRBJ1-2, with unresolved D. The CDR3 extends over 16 amino acids. Trimming removed 8 bases from V and 3 bases from J, with 22 bases in between. Germline CDR1 and CDR2: MNHEY and SVGEGT. Written as DNA, the CDR3 is TGTGCCAGCGGAGCGGGAAGAGGCTGGCTGTACTATGGCTACACCTTC. Its protein product is CASGAGRGWLYYGYTF.